This T cell receptor beta chain stems from a study of breast tumors, draining lymph nodes, adjacent tissues. Via MiXCR, TCRdb re-called the multiplex PCR reads, giving one row per CDR3 protein. The data hold around 130,000 distinct CDR3 sequences, with just under 20% observed a single time. Trimming at V came to 1 base and at J to 4 bases, leaving 6 bases not matched to a gene. The CDR3 extends over 15 amino acids. The germline gives CDR1 LNHNV, CDR2 YYDKDF (reference sequence). This clonotype was counted ten times or more. What it binds is unknown. The study, taken as a whole, reports: Tumor TCR diversity was below lymph nodes but above nontumor tissue.

Axillary draining lymph nodes of breast cancer patients supplied the node samples. The V call is TRBV15, the J call TRBJ1-2; 7 positions agree with TRBD1. Material for sequencing was axillary lymph node tissue. The origin of this receptor is a female donor with breast cancer. Some clones in this sample may be carry-over from other donors' samples. CDR3 sequence reads: CATSRGGGGSYGYTF. The CDR3 bases are TGTGCCACCAGCAGAGGAGGGGGCGGAAGCTATGGCTACACCTTC.